What follows is one T cell receptor beta chain and its context. The antigen is undetermined. The CDR3 extends over 15 amino acids. Germline values: CDR1 SEHNR, CDR2 FQNEAQ (reference sequence). V was cut by 5 bases and J by 4 bases, with 15 bases left in between. These data originate in a study of T cell repertoires in cytomegalovirus infection. Findings of the study overall: Individuals carrying CMV plus the relevant HLA were identified by cumulative frequency of public TCR beta families. Dominant in the ex vivo response were TCR beta clonotypes restricted by HLA-C and specific for CMV.

From the reads, TCRdb called clonotypes with MiXCR, one entry per CDR3 protein. The table records tens of thousands of distinct CDR3 sequences, approximately 20% of them present only once. The sample consisted of CD8+ T cells from cultured PBMCs, taken from culture after CMV antigen stimulation. The receptor comes from a human donor in good health (CMV status not recorded). Some clones in this sample may be carry-over from other donors' samples. The rearrangement links TRBV7-9 to TRBJ1-3, with a weak D call TRBD1 (5 bases). The CDR3 reads CASSLVGDPGNTIYF. The CDR3 bases are TGTGCCAGCAGCCTAGTGGGGGACCCCGGAAACACCATATATTTT.